These 8 T cell receptor beta chains were all obtained from the same sample, sequenced in a study of control samples from healthy donors and cancer patients (dated by TCRdb to the early 2020s). Receptor libraries were prepared by the immunoSEQ multiplex PCR assay. TCRdb provides this immuneACCESS table in a form limited to in-frame rearrangements. Some clones are lacking; in checked studies, under half of them reflect an unresolved V gene, and why the rest are absent is not known. The sample yields over 25,000 clones; 70% to 90% were counted once. 3% to 5% of the sample lies in the top ten. Sequenced: formalin-fixed, paraffin-embedded tissue. The receptors were sampled from a female donor with melanoma.

The gene calls are TRBV4-1 and TRBJ1-6; perhaps TRBD1 as D (6 bases). The V and J ends lost 1 base and 7 bases respectively, with 14 bases between them. This CDR3 is 16 amino acids long. Per germline, CDR1 MGHRA and CDR2 YSYEKL. The CDR3 reads CASSQGAGHGNSPLHF. The CDR3 region has the DNA TGCGCCAGCAGCCAAGGAGCGGGACATGGCAATTCACCCCTCCACTTT.

This chain uses TRBV28 with TRBJ2-3, with 12 bases identical to TRBD2. Germline V lookup: CDR1 MDHEN, CDR2 SYDVKM. Trimming at V came to 6 bases and at J to 2 bases, leaving 12 bases not matched to a gene. The CDR3 length is 18 residues. CDR3 nucleotide sequence: TGTGCCAGCAGCACCGGGACTAGCGGGCCCCTCTACACAGATACGCAGTATTTT. Translating gives CASSTGTSGPLYTDTQYF.

The chain uses TRBV5-1 and TRBJ2-7, with 8 bases identical to TRBD1. V lost 4 bases to trimming and J lost 4 bases; unmatched junction nucleotides: 10. The CDR3 spans 15 residues. The germline gives CDR1 SGHRS, CDR2 YFSETQ. Written as DNA, the CDR3 is TGCGCCAGCAGCCGCGGACAGGGTCCCCTATACGAGCAGTACTTC. The encoded protein is CASSRGQGPLYEQYF. Based on the CDR3 plus reference TRBV5-1 and TRBJ2-7, the full variable domain is KAGVTQTPRYLIKTRGQQVTLSCSPISGHRSVSWYQQTPGQGLQFLFEYFSETQRNKGNFPGRFSGRQFSNSRSEMNVSTLELGDSALYLCASSRGQGPLYEQYFGPGTRLTVT.

This chain links TRBV4-1 with TRBJ2-6, with D perhaps TRBD2 (5 bases). Looked up from germline, CDR1 is MGHRA and CDR2 is YSYEKL. This CDR3 has 20 amino acids. V lost 0 bases to trimming and J lost 0 bases, with 18 bases between them. CDR3 coding DNA: TGCGCCAGCAGCCAAGAGGGAAGAGACTATCTCCTCTCTGGGGCCAACGTCCTGACTTTC. Translating gives CASSQEGRDYLLSGANVLTF.

This chain joins TRBV6-5 and TRBJ1-6, with D tentatively TRBD1 (6 bases). The CDR3 totals 14 residues. V was shortened by 6 bases and J by 9 bases, with 15 bases between the two germline ends. Germline V CDR1 and CDR2: MNHEY, SVGAGI. The CDR3, as DNA: TGTGCCAGCAGAAGGAGGGGGGAACCTTCACCCCTCCACTTT. It yields the protein CASRRRGEPSPLHF.

This clone was found a few times. The chain uses TRBV6-6 and TRBJ1-1; tentatively, D is TRBD1 (5 bases). V gave up 2 bases and J gave up 1 base, with 14 bases separating them. Germline CDR1 is MNHNY and CDR2 is SVGAGI (reference sequence). This CDR3 spans 16 amino acids. The CDR3 nucleotides are TGTGCCAGCAGTTACACCCCCGGGGCTCGGAACACTGAAGCTTTCTTT. The encoded protein is CASSYTPGARNTEAFF.

This chain uses TRBV3-1 (or the pseudogene TRBV3-2) with TRBJ2-7, with 9 bases identical to TRBD2. In germline, CDR1 is LGHDT, CDR2 YNNKEL (reference sequence). CDR3 size: 16 residues. Trimming removed 3 bases from V and 1 base from J; junction bases left unmatched: 7. The CDR3 coding sequence is TGTGCCAGCAGCCACTGGGTAGCGGGAGATTCCTACGAGCAGTACTTC. Translating gives CASSHWVAGDSYEQYF.

The CDR3 loop reads CASSASPGQGYEQYF. The CDR3 nucleotides read TGTGCCAGCAGCGCTAGCCCGGGACAGGGCTACGAGCAGTACTTC. V gene TRBV7-6 combines with J gene TRBJ2-7, with 9 bases identical to TRBD1. This CDR3 region has 15 residues. V dropped 5 bases and J dropped 3; count of bases not matched to a gene: 8. Per the germline V gene, CDR1 is SGHVS and CDR2 is FNYEAQ.